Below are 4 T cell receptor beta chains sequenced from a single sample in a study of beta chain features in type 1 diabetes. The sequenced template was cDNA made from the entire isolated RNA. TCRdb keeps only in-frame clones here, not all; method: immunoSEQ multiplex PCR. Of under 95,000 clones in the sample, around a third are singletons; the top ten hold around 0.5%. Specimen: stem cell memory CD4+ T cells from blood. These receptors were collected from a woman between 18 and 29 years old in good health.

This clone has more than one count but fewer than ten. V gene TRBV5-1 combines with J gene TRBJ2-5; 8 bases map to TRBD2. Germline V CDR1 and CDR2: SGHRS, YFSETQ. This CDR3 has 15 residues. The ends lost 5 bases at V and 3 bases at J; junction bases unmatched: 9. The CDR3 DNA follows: TGCGCCAGCAGTCCCGGAGTTAGCGGGGAAGAGACCCAGTACTTC. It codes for CASSPGVSGEETQYF.

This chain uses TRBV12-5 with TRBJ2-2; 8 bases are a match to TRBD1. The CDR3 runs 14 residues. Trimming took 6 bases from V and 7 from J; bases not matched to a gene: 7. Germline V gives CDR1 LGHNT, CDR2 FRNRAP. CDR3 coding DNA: TGTGCTAGTGGCATTTGGGACAGGCTCGGGGAGCTGTTTTTT. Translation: CASGIWDRLGELFF.

The CDR3: CASRVAGGPNEQFF. Written as DNA, the CDR3 is TGTGCCAGCAGAGTAGCGGGAGGGCCGAATGAGCAGTTCTTC. The chain combines TRBV6-1 with TRBJ2-1; 11 bases match TRBD2. Germline CDR1 and CDR2: MNHNS and SASEGT. The CDR3 has 14 residues. V shed 6 bases, J shed 7 bases, and the junction held 5 bases outside the gene matches.

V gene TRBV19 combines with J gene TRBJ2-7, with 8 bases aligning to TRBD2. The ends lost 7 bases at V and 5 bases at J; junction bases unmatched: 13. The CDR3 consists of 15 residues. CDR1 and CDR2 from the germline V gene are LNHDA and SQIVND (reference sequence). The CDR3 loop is CASTRSGLALDEQYF. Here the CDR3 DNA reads TGTGCCAGTACCCGAAGTGGACTAGCACTTGACGAGCAGTACTTC.